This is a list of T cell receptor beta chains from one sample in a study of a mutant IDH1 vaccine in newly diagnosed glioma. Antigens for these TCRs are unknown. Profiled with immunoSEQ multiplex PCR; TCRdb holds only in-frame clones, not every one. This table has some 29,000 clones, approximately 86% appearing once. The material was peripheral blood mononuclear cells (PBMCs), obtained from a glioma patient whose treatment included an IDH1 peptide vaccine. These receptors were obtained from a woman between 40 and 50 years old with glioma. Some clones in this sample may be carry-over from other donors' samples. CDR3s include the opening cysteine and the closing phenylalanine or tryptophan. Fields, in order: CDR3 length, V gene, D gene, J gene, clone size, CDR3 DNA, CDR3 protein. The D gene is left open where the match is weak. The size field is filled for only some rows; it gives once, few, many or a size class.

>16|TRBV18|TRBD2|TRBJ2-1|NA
TGTGCCAGCTCATTAGGGACTAGCGGGTCCTACAATGAGCAGTTCTTC
CASSLGTSGSYNEQFF
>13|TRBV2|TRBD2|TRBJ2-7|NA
TGTGCCAGCAGTGATCATATCCGGGACTACCGGTACTTC
CASSDHIRDYRYF
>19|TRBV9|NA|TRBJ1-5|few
TGTGCCAGCAGCGTTCCGCGGTCTATATGTATCAGGCTACGGCAGCCCCAGCATTTT
CASSVPRSICIRLRQPQHF
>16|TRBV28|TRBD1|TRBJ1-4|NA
TGTGCCAGCAGACTAGACCGGGACAGGCTAAATGAAAAACTGTTTTTT
CASRLDRDRLNEKLFF
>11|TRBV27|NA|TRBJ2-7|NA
TGTGCCAGCAGCCTAGGTTACGAGCAGTACTTC
CASSLGYEQYF
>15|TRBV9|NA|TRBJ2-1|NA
TGTGCCAGCAGCGGAACACAGGGTCCGTACAATGAGCAGTTCTTC
CASSGTQGPYNEQFF
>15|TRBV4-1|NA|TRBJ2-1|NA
TGCGCCAGCAGCCAAAAAGGAGGGGGTTTCGGTGAGCAGTTCTTC
CASSQKGGGFGEQFF
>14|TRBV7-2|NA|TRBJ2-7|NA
TGTGCCAGCAGCCCCGTGGGGGAAGGCGGGGAGCAGTACTTC
CASSPVGEGGEQYF
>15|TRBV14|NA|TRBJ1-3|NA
TGTGCCAGCAGCCACCTCACAGGGCGTAAAAACACCATATATTTT
CASSHLTGRKNTIYF
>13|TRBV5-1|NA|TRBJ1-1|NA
TGCGCCAGCATGGTCTCCGGGGGGACTGAAGCTTTCTTT
CASMVSGGTEAFF
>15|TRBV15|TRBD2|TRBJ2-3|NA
TGTGCCACCAGCAGAGAAAGCGGGAACTCGGATACGCAGTATTTT
CATSRESGNSDTQYF
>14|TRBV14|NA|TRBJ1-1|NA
TGTGCCAGCAGCCGTGGGACCTGGACGGATGAAGCTTTCTTT
CASSRGTWTDEAFF
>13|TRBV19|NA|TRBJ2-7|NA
TGTGCCAGTAGTATTCGACTAGGCTACGAGCAGTACTTC
CASSIRLGYEQYF
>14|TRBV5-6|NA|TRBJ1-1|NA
TGTGCCAGCAGCCGGAACCGGAGGAGGGTCGAAGCTTTCTTT
CASSRNRRRVEAFF
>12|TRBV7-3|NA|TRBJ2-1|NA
TGTGCCAGCAGCCTTGACTTGGGCGAGCAGTTCTTC
CASSLDLGEQFF
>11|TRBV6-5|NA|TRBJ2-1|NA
TGTGCCAGCAGGTCTGGGAATGAGCAGTTCTTC
CASRSGNEQFF
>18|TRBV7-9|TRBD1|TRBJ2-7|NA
TGTGCCAGCAGCTTAGAGTTTTTTGGACAGGGGGTCGAAAACGAGCAGTACTTC
CASSLEFFGQGVENEQYF
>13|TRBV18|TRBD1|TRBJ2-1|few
TGTGCCAGCTCAGGAGGACAGGGGTTTGAGCAGTTCTTC
CASSGGQGFEQFF
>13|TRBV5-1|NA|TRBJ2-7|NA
TGCGCCAGCAGCTTGAACGGCCACTACGAGCAGTACTTC
CASSLNGHYEQYF
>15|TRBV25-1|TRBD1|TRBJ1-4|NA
TGTGCCAGCAGTCCGTCCGGGACAGGGGGTGAAAAACTGTTTTTT
CASSPSGTGGEKLFF
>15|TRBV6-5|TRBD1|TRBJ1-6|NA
TGTGCCAGCAGTTCGCGGACAGGGGGCAATTCACCCCTCCACTTT
CASSSRTGGNSPLHF
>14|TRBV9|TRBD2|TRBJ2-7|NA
TGTGCCAGCAGCGTAGCGAGCGGGATGTACGAGCAGTACTTC
CASSVASGMYEQYF
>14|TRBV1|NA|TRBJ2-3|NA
TGCACCAGCATGGGGGGGAGGGCCACAGATACGCAGTATTTT
CTSMGGRATDTQYF
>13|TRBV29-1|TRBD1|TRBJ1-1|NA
TGCAGCGCTGGACAGGGACGAAGCACTGAAGCTTTCTTT
CSAGQGRSTEAFF
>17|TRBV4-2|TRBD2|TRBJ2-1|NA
TGTGCCAGCAGCCAAGCACCACTAGCGGGAGAGGACAATGAGCAGTTCTTC
CASSQAPLAGEDNEQFF
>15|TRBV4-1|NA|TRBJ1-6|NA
TGCGCCAGCAGCCAAGGAAAGGGTTCAAATTCACCCCTCCACTTT
CASSQGKGSNSPLHF
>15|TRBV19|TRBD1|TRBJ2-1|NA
TGTGCCAGTAGTATCGGACAGGGAGGTATGAATGAGCAGTTCTTC
CASSIGQGGMNEQFF
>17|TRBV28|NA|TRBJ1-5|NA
TGTGCCAGCAGTACGCGCGGCCAGGGCCTTAAAGGTCAGCCCCAGCATTTT
CASSTRGQGLKGQPQHF
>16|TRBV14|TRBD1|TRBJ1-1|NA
TGTGCCAGCAGCCACCGAGGGGGAACAGGGGGCACTGAAGCTTTCTTT
CASSHRGGTGGTEAFF
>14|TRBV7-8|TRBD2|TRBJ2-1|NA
TGTGCCAGCAGCCCCGGGACTAGGGTGAATGAGCAGTTCTTC
CASSPGTRVNEQFF
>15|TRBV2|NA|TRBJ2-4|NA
TGTGCCAGCAGTGAAGGGCAGGCGCTAGGAGGATATCAGTACTTC
CASSEGQALGGYQYF
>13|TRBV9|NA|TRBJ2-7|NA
TGTGCCAGCAGCCTCACGGGGGCCTACGAGCAGTACTTC
CASSLTGAYEQYF
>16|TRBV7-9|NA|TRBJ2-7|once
TGTGCCAGCAGCTTAGCAGACCCGGGACGAGGGCTCGAGCAGTACTTC
CASSLADPGRGLEQYF
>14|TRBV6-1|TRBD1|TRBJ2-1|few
TGTGCCAGCAGAATCCCGACAGGGGCGGATGAGCAGTTCTTC
CASRIPTGADEQFF
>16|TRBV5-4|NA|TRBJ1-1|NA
TGTGCCAGCAGCTTTGGGGGGTTCTTAGACCGGAATCAAGCTTTCTTT
CASSFGGFLDRNQAFF
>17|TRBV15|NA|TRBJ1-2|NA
TGTGCCACCAGCAGAGATATATCCCAGTCGGTGGGGGGAGGCTACACCTTC
CATSRDISQSVGGGYTF
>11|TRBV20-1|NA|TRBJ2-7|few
TGCAGTGCCAGTCATAGTTCCGAGCAGTACTTC
CSASHSSEQYF
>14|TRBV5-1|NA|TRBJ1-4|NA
TGCGCCAGCAGCTTCGCTGGGTCAGATGAAAAACTGTTTTTT
CASSFAGSDEKLFF
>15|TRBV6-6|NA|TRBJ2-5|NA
TGTGCCAGCAGTTACAGGGCCGGCTCACAGGGGACCCAGTACTTC
CASSYRAGSQGTQYF
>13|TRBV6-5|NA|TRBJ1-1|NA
TGTGCCAGCAGTTACGGTCTCAGCACTGAAGCTTTCTTT
CASSYGLSTEAFF
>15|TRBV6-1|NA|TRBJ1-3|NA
TGTGCCAGCAGTGAAGTCGGGGGCTCTGGAAACACCATATATTTT
CASSEVGGSGNTIYF
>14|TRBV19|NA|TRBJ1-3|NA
TGTGCCAGTAGTATACGGACATCCGGAAACACCATATATTTT
CASSIRTSGNTIYF
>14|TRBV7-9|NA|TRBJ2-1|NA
TGTGCCAGCAGCTTTGGGTCTGGGGACAATGAGCAGTTCTTC
CASSFGSGDNEQFF
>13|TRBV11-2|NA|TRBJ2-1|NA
TGTGCCAGCGCGGGTCTCTTCCCCGATGAGCAGTTCTTC
CASAGLFPDEQFF
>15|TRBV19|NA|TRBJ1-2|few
TGTGCCAGTAGTATCATGGACAGCCCGATCTATGGCTACACCTTC
CASSIMDSPIYGYTF
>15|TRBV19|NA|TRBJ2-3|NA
TGTGCCAGTAGTATAGAGCGGGGACTCGCAGATACGCAGTATTTT
CASSIERGLADTQYF
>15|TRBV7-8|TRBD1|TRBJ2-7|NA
TGTGCCAGCAGCACCAGGGACAGGACAGACTACGAGCAGTACTTC
CASSTRDRTDYEQYF
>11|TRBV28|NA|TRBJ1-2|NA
TGTGCCAGCCGGCGGACCTATGGCTACACCTTC
CASRRTYGYTF
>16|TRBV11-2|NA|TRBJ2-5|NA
TGTGCCAGCAGCTTAGGCAGTGGCGGCGGACAAGAGACCCAGTACTTC
CASSLGSGGGQETQYF
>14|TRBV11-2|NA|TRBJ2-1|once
TGTGCCAGCAGCCCAGGACCGTCTAGCGATGAGCAGTTCTTC
CASSPGPSSDEQFF
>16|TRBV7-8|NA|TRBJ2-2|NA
TGTGCCAGCAGCTCCTGGGAGGGGGCTAACACCGGGGAGCTGTTTTTT
CASSSWEGANTGELFF
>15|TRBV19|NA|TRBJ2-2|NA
TGTGCCAGTAGTATTCTTGGGGGGACCACCGGGGAGCTGTTTTTT
CASSILGGTTGELFF